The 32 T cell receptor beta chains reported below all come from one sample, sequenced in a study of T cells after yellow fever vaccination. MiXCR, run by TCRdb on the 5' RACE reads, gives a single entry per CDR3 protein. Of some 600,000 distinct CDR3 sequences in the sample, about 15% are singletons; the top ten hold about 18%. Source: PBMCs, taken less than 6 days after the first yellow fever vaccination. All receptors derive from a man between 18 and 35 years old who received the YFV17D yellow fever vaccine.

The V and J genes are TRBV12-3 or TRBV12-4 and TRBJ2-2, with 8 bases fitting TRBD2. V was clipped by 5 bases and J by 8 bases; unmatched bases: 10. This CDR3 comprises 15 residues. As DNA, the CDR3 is TGTGCCAGCAGTCCCGGGGGGGCCCTCACAGGGGAGCTGTTTTTT. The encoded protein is CASSPGGALTGELFF.

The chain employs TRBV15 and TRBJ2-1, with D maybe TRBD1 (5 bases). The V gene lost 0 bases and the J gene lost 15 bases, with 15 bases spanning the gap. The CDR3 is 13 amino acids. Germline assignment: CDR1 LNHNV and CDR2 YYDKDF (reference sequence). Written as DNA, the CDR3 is TGTGCCACCAGCAGAGACAACAGGCCACCTACGTTCTTC. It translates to CATSRDNRPPTFF.

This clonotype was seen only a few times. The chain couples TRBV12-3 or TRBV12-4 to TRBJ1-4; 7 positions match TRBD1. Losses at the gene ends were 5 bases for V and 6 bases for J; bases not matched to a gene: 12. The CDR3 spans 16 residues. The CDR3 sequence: CASSIRQGVVDEKLFF. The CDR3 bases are TGTGCCAGCAGTATACGCCAGGGGGTCGTAGATGAAAAACTGTTTTTT.

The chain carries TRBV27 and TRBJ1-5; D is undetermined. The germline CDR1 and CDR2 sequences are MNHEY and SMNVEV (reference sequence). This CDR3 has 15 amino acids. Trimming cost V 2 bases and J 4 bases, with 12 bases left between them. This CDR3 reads CASSLTLGKNQPQHF. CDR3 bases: TGTGCCAGCAGTTTAACCCTGGGGAAAAATCAGCCCCAGCATTTT.

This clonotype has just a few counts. CDR3 sequence: CASSLRRGENQPQHF. CDR3 nucleotides: TGCGCCAGCAGCCTTAGGCGGGGCGAGAATCAGCCCCAGCATTTT. The chain has TRBV4-1 and TRBJ1-5; tentatively, D is TRBD1 (5 bases). This CDR3 contains 15 residues. Trimming took off 4 bases at V and 4 bases at J, with 14 bases between the two ends. Germline V lookup: CDR1 MGHRA, CDR2 YSYEKL.

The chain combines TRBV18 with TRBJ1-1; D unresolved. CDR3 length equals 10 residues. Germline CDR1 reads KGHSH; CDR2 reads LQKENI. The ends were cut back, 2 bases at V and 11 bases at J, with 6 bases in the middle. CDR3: CASSPGSAFF. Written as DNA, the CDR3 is TGTGCCAGCTCACCAGGCTCCGCTTTCTTT. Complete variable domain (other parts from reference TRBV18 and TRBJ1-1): NAGVMQNPRHLVRRRGQEARLRCSPMKGHSHVYWYRQLPEEGLKFMVYLQKENIIDESGMPKERFSAEFPKEGPSILRIQQVVRGDSAAYFCASSPGSAFFGQGTRLTVV.

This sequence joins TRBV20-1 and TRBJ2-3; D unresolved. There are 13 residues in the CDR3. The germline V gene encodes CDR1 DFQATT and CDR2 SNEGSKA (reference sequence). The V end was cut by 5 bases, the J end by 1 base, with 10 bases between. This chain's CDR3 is CSADRVGTDTQYF. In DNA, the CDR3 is TGCAGTGCTGATAGGGTTGGCACAGATACGCAGTATTTT.

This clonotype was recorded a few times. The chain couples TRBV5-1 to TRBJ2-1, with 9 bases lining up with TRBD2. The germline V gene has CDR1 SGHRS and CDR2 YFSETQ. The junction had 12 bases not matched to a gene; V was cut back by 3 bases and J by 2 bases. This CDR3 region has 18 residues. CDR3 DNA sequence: TGCGCCAGCAGCTCGCTGGGATGGGGCGGGGGGGCCTACAATGAGCAGTTCTTC. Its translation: CASSSLGWGGGAYNEQFF.

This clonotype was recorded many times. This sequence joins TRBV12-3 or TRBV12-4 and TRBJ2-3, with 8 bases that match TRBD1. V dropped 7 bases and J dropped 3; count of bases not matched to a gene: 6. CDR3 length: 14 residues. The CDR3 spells CASTQGQGTDTQYF. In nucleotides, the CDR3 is TGTGCCAGCACTCAAGGACAGGGAACAGATACGCAGTATTTT.

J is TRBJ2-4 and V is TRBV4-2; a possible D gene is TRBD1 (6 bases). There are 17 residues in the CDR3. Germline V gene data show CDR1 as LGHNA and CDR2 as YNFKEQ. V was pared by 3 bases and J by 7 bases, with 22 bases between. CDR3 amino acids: CASSHPTGPSRGNIQYF. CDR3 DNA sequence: TGTGCCAGCAGCCATCCCACAGGACCTTCTAGGGGGAACATTCAGTACTTC.

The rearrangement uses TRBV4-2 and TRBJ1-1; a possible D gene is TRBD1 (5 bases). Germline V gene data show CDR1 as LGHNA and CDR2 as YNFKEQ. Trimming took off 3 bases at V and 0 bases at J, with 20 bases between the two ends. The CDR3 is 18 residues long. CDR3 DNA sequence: TGTGCCAGCAGCCAGTCAGACGAGATATGGGGCATGAACACTGAAGCTTTCTTT. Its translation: CASSQSDEIWGMNTEAFF.

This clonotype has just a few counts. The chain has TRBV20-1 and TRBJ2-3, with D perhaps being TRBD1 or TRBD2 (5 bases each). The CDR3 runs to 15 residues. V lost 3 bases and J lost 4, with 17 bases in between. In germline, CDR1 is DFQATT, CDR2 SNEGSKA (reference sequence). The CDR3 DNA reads TGCAGTGCTAGCAGGTGGGGGACGGCGGCAGATACGCAGTATTTT. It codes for CSASRWGTAADTQYF.

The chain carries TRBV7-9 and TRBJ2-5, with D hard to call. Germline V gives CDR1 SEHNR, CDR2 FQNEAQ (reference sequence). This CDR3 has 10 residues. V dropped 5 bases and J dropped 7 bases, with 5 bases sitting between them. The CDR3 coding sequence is TGTGCCAGCAGCCCCGGGACCCAGTACTTC. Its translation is CASSPGTQYF.

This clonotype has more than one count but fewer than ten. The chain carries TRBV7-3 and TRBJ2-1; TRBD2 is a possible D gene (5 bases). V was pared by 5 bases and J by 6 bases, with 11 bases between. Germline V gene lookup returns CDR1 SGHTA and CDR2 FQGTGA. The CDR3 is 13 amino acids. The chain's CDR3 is CASSPPGTNEQFF. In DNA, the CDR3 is TGTGCCAGCAGCCCCCCGGGAACCAATGAGCAGTTCTTC.

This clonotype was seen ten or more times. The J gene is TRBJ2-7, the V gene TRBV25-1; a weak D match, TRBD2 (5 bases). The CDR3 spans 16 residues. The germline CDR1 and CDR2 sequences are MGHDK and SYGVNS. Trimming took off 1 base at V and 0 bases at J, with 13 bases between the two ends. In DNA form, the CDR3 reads TGTGCCAGCAGTGAATCTTATGAGGGAAGCTCCTACGAGCAGTACTTC. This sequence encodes CASSESYEGSSYEQYF.

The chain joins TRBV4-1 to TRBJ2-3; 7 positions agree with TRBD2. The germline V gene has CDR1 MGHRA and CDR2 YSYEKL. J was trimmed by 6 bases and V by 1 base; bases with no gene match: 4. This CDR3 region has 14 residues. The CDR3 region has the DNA TGCGCCAGCAGCCAAGTCGGAGCGGGGGATACGCAGTATTTT. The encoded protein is CASSQVGAGDTQYF.

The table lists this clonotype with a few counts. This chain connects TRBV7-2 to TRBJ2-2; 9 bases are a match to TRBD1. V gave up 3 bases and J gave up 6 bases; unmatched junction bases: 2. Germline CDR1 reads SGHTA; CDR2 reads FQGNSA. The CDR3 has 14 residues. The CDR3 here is CASSLGQGAGELFF. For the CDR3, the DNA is TGTGCCAGCAGCTTGGGACAGGGTGCCGGGGAGCTGTTTTTT. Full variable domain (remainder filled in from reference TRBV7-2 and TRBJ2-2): GAGVSQSPSNKVTEKGKDVELRCDPISGHTALYWYRQSLGQGLEFLIYFQGNSAPDKSGLPSDRFSAERTGGSVSTLTIQRTQQEDSAVYLCASSLGQGAGELFFGEGSRLTVL.

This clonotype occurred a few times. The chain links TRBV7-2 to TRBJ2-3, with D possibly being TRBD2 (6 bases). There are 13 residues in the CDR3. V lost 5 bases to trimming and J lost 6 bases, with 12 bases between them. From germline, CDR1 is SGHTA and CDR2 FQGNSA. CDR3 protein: CASSPTAGDTQYF. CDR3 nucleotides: TGTGCCAGCAGCCCGACCGCGGGGGATACGCAGTATTTT.

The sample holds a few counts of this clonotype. CDR3 sequence: CSARKDPVSTDTQYF. CDR3 in DNA: TGCAGTGCTAGAAAAGATCCAGTAAGCACAGATACGCAGTATTTT. V gene TRBV20-1 combines with J gene TRBJ2-3; D unclear. Germline V gene lookup returns CDR1 DFQATT and CDR2 SNEGSKA (reference sequence). The V end lost 2 bases, the J end lost 0 bases, and 12 bases lay between the germline ends. The CDR3 has 15 amino acids.

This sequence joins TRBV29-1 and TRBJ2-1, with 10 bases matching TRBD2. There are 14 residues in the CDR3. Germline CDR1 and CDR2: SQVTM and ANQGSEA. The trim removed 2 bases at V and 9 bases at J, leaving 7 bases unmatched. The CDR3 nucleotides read TGCAGCGTTGAAAGGCTAGCGGGGGTCACTGAGCAGTTCTTC. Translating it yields CSVERLAGVTEQFF.

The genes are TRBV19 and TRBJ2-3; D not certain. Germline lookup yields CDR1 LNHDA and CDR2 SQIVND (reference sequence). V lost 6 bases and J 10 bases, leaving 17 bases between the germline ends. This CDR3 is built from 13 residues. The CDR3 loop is CASSSSTRQPQYF. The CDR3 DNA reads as TGTGCCAGTAGCTCCTCGACTCGGCAACCGCAGTATTTT.

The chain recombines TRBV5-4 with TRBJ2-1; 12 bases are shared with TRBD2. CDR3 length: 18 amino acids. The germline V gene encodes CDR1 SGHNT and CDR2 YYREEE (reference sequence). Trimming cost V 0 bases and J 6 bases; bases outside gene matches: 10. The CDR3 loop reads CASSLGLAGASLVNEQFF. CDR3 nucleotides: TGTGCCAGCAGCTTGGGACTAGCGGGGGCTTCATTAGTCAATGAGCAGTTCTTC.

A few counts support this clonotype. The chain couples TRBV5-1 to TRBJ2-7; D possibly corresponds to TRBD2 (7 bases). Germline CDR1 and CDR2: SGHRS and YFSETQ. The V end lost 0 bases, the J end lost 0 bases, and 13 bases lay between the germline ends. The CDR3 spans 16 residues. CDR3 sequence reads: CASSLVGGPSSYEQYF. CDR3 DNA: TGCGCCAGCAGCTTGGTGGGGGGGCCTTCCTCCTACGAGCAGTACTTC. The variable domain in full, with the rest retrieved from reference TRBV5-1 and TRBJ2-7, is KAGVTQTPRYLIKTRGQQVTLSCSPISGHRSVSWYQQTPGQGLQFLFEYFSETQRNKGNFPGRFSGRQFSNSRSEMNVSTLELGDSALYLCASSLVGGPSSYEQYFGPGTRLTVT.

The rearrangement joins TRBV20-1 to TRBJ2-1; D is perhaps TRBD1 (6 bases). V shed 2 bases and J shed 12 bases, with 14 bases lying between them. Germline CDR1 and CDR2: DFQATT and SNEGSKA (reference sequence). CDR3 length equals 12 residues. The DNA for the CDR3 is TGCAGTGCTAGACCTGTGGGGGCAGGGCAGTTCTTC. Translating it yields CSARPVGAGQFF.

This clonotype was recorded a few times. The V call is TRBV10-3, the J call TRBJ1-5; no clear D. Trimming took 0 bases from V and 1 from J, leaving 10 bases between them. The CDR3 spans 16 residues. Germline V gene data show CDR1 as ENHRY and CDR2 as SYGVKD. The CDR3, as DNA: TGTGCCATCAGTGAGTCCCAAACCCTAAGCAATCAGCCCCAGCATTTT. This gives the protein CAISESQTLSNQPQHF.

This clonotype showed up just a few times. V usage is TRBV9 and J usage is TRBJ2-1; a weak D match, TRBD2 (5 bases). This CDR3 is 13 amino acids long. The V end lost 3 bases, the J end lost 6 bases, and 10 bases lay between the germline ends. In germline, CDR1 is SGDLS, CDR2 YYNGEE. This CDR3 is CASSATGGNEQFF. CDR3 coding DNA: TGTGCCAGCAGCGCTACCGGAGGCAATGAGCAGTTCTTC. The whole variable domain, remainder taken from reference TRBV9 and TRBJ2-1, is DSGVTQTPKHLITATGQRVTLRCSPRSGDLSVYWYQQSLDQGLQFLIQYYNGEERAKGNILERFSAQQFPDLHSELNLSSLELGDSALYFCASSATGGNEQFFGPGTRLTVL.

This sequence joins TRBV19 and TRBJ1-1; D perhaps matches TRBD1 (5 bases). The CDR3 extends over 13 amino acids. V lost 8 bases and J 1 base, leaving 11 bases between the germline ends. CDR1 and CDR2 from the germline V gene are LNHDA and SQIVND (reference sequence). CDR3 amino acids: CASGTSGNTEAFF. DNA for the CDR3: TGTGCCAGTGGGACCTCAGGGAACACTGAAGCTTTCTTT.

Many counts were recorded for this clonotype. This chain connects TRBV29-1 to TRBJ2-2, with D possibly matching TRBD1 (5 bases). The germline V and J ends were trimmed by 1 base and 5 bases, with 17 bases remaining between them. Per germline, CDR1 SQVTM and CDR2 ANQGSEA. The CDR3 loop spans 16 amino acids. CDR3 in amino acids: CSVEVWGRVRTGELFF. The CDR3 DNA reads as TGCAGCGTTGAAGTCTGGGGCCGTGTGAGGACCGGGGAGCTGTTTTTT.

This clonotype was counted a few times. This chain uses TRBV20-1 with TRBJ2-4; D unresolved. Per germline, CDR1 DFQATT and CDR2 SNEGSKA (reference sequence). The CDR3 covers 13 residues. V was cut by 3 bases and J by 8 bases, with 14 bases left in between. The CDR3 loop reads CSARKQHGDIQYF. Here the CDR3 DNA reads TGCAGTGCTAGGAAACAGCATGGAGACATTCAGTACTTC.

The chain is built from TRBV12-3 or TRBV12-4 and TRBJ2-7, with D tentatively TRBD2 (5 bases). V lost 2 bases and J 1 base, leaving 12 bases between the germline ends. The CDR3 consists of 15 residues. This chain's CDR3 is CASSLRAGRSYEQYF. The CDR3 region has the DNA TGTGCCAGCAGTTTAAGGGCGGGCCGATCCTACGAGCAGTACTTC.

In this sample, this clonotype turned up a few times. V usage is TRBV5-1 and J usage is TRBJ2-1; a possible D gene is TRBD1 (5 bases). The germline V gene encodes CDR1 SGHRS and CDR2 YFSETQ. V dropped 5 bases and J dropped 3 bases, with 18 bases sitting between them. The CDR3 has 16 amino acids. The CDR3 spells CASSRTMGLSYNEQFF. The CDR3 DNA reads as TGCGCCAGCAGTCGTACGATGGGGCTCAGCTACAATGAGCAGTTCTTC.

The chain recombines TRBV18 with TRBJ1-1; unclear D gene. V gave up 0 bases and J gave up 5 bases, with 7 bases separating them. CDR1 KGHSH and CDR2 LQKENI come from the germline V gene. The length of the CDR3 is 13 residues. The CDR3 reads CASSPPAGTEAFF. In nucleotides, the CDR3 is TGTGCCAGCTCACCACCCGCTGGGACTGAAGCTTTCTTT.